A selection of T cell receptor beta chains follows, all from one sample in a study of T cell responses to AZD1222 COVID-19 vaccine. TCRdb keeps only in-frame clones here, not all; method: immunoSEQ multiplex PCR. Of approximately 100,000 clones in the sample, more than 70% were seen once. Here the sequenced sample was peripheral blood, taken 28 days after the second AZD1222 dose. Receptors originate from an adult who received the AZD1222 COVID-19 vaccine. The CDR3 runs from the conserved cysteine through the conserved F or W. D genes are given only for firm matches. Size tells how often a clone was seen (once, few, many) or the class of an expanded clone, and some rows leave it out.

CASAGSGRGYGYTF TGTGCTAGTGCCGGATCGGGTCGGGGCTATGGCTACACCTTC NA TRBV12-5 NA TRBJ1-2
CASSLTADQETQYF TGCGCCAGCAGCTTGACGGCAGATCAAGAGACCCAGTACTTC NA TRBV5-1 NA TRBJ2-5
CASSLAGTEMNYGYTF TGCGCCAGCAGTCTAGCTGGGACAGAAATGAACTATGGCTACACCTTC TRBD1 TRBV5-1 NA TRBJ1-2
CASSIYSSNQPQHF TGTGCCAGTAGTATATACTCTAGCAATCAGCCCCAGCATTTT NA TRBV19 NA TRBJ1-5
CASSLRGRDYNEQFF TGTGCCAGCAGTTTACGGGGCAGGGATTACAATGAGCAGTTCTTC NA TRBV28 once TRBJ2-1
CASSQGPGQGFLDNSPLHF TGTGCCAGCAGCCAGGGGCCAGGACAGGGCTTTTTGGATAATTCACCCCTCCACTTT TRBD1 TRBV3-1/TRBV3-2 NA TRBJ1-6
CASSLAGNNQPQHF TGTGCCAGCAGCTTAGCGGGGAACAATCAGCCCCAGCATTTT NA TRBV7-9 NA TRBJ1-5
CASSRLGQGGTEAFF TGTGCTAGCAGCCGATTAGGACAGGGAGGAACTGAAGCTTTCTTT TRBD1 TRBV7-7 NA TRBJ1-1
CASSPSPGYTGELFF TGTGCCAGCAGTCCGTCCCCCGGGTACACCGGGGAGCTGTTTTTT NA TRBV11-2 NA TRBJ2-2
CASSPGGLAGVWREQFF TGTGCCAGCAGCCCGGGGGGACTAGCGGGAGTTTGGCGTGAGCAGTTCTTC TRBD2 TRBV7-2 NA TRBJ2-1
CSSLALPNTEAFF TGCAGCTCCCTGGCGCTCCCGAACACTGAAGCTTTCTTT NA TRBV29-1 NA TRBJ1-1
CASSLPGYEQYF TGTGCCAGCAGCTTGCCTGGTTACGAGCAGTACTTC NA TRBV5-4 NA TRBJ2-7
CASSLGGIGGYTF TGTGCCAGCAGTTTAGGGGGGATTGGTGGCTACACCTTC NA TRBV27 NA TRBJ1-2
CASSPGQGSQPQHF TGCGCCAGCAGCCCCGGACAGGGTAGCCAGCCCCAGCATTTT TRBD1 TRBV5-1 NA TRBJ1-5
CATSGSLRRHEKLFF TGTGCCACCAGCGGATCGCTAAGGAGGCATGAAAAACTGTTTTTT NA TRBV15 NA TRBJ1-4
CASSSGASYEQYF TGTGCCAGCAGCTCGGGGGCCAGCTACGAGCAGTACTTC NA TRBV7-3 few TRBJ2-7
CASSLSDRGRYEQYF TGTGCCAGCAGCCTCTCGGACAGGGGGAGGTACGAGCAGTACTTC TRBD1 TRBV5-4 once TRBJ2-7
CASSESIGKNEKLFF TGTGCCAGCAGTGAAAGTATCGGGAAAAATGAAAAACTGTTTTTT NA TRBV25-1 NA TRBJ1-4
CASSRDNEQFF TGTGCCAGCAGTAGGGACAATGAGCAGTTCTTC NA TRBV6-5 NA TRBJ2-1
CASSQGTGSNQPQHF TGTGCCAGCAGCCAAGGGACAGGGAGCAATCAGCCCCAGCATTTT TRBD1 TRBV3-1/TRBV3-2 NA TRBJ1-5
CASSLDQRNYNEQFF TGTGCCAGCAGCTTAGACCAACGGAACTACAATGAGCAGTTCTTC NA TRBV7-2 NA TRBJ2-1
CASSPPSRTNTEAFF TGTGCCAGCTCACCACCCTCCCGGACGAACACTGAAGCTTTCTTT NA TRBV18 NA TRBJ1-1
CASSSGASYNSPLHF TGTGCCAGCAGCTCGGGGGCCTCCTATAATTCACCCCTCCACTTT NA TRBV6-5 NA TRBJ1-6
CASRGALYNEQFF TGTGCCAGCAGAGGGGCCCTCTACAATGAGCAGTTCTTC NA TRBV6-4 few TRBJ2-1
CASSDGTGGGNTIYF TGTGCCAGCAGTGATGGCACCGGGGGTGGAAACACCATATATTTT NA TRBV6-1 NA TRBJ1-3
CASSPRAWDTGELFF TGCGCCAGCAGCCCCCGTGCATGGGACACCGGGGAGCTGTTTTTT NA TRBV4-3 NA TRBJ2-2
CASSVDANYGYTF TGTGCCAGCAGCGTAGACGCTAACTATGGCTACACCTTC NA TRBV9 NA TRBJ1-2
CASSHRGGRGYEQYF TGTGCCAGCAGCCACCGAGGGGGACGAGGGTACGAGCAGTACTTC NA TRBV13 NA TRBJ2-7
CASTPRTGSTGELFF TGTGCCAGCACCCCCCGGACAGGGAGCACCGGGGAGCTGTTTTTT TRBD1 TRBV9 NA TRBJ2-2
CASSQDLRGPSGSYQETQYF TGTGCCAGCAGCCAAGATTTGCGGGGGCCTAGCGGGAGTTACCAAGAGACCCAGTACTTC TRBD2 TRBV14 NA TRBJ2-5
CASRIGLAGVETQYF TGTGCCAGCAGAATAGGCCTAGCGGGAGTTGAGACCCAGTACTTC TRBD2 TRBV6-5 once TRBJ2-5
CASRDRGDTGELFF TGTGCCAGCAGGGACAGGGGGGACACCGGGGAGCTGTTTTTT TRBD1 TRBV27 NA TRBJ2-2
CASSRTGSEGYTF TGTGCCAGCAGCCGGACAGGGTCTGAGGGCTACACCTTC TRBD1 TRBV7-9 NA TRBJ1-2
CASSYPEETQYF TGTGCCAGCAGTTACCCGGAAGAGACCCAGTACTTC NA TRBV6-2/TRBV6-3 NA TRBJ2-5
CASSSGSSGAGELFF TGTGCTAGCAGCTCCGGGAGCTCTGGGGCCGGGGAGCTGTTTTTT NA TRBV7-7 once TRBJ2-2
CASSETDTQYF TGTGCCAGCAGTGAAACTGATACGCAGTATTTT NA TRBV28 once TRBJ2-3
CASSFGQGNQPQHF TGTGCCAGCAGCTTTGGACAGGGGAATCAGCCCCAGCATTTT TRBD1 TRBV11-2 NA TRBJ1-5
CASSVRGDRVGNEQFF TGTGCCAGCAGCGTAAGGGGGGACAGGGTCGGTAATGAGCAGTTCTTC TRBD1 TRBV9 few TRBJ2-1
CASSQDAGPAYEQYF TGCGCCAGCAGCCAAGATGCGGGCCCAGCCTACGAGCAGTACTTC NA TRBV4-3 NA TRBJ2-7
CASSYSGPNYGYTF TGTGCCAGCAGTTACTCGGGACCGAACTATGGCTACACCTTC NA TRBV6-5 NA TRBJ1-2
CASSLDSNSYEQYF TGCGCCAGCAGCCTGGACAGTAACTCCTACGAGCAGTACTTC NA TRBV5-1 few TRBJ2-7
CASSQVSGGAQNIQYF TGCGCCAGCAGCCAGGTTAGCGGGGGGGCTCAAAACATTCAGTACTTC TRBD2 TRBV4-1 NA TRBJ2-4
CASSNRPGSYEQYF TGTGCCAGCAGCAATAGGCCAGGAAGCTACGAGCAGTACTTC NA TRBV7-2 NA TRBJ2-7
CASSWSSGANVLTF TGTGCCAGCAGCTGGAGCTCTGGGGCCAACGTCCTGACTTTC NA TRBV2 NA TRBJ2-6